This TCR beta chain was captured by sequencing in a study of patients and donors after allogeneic stem cell transplantation (dated by TCRdb to about 2020). This clonotype was counted a few times. There is no known antigen for this receptor. No much larger clonotype is one base removed from it; base qualities were not supplied. The germline V gene (reference sequence) specifies GTSNPN as CDR1 and SVGIG as CDR2. The CDR3 holds 12 amino acids from the cysteine to the phenylalanine. Only the CDR3 DNA stays, 36 bases, in frame from base 1. Libraries were made using RT-PCR. The sequencing machine was a NextSeq 550. TCRdb took the public reads, trimmed them with fastp at Q25, ran MiXCR for clone calling and kept in-frame beta chains. Each entry is one CDR3 protein sequence, shown with its most common DNA and genes. The sample table holds about a million distinct CDR3 sequences, of which over 15% were seen once. Around 5.5% of the sample is held by the ten biggest clonotypes.

The sequencing sample was made of blood, either unsorted or a sorted T cell fraction (not recorded which). This receptor was identified in a human donor who was either an allogeneic HSCT recipient or a stem cell or donor lymphocyte infusion donor (not recorded which). It is not recorded whose cells these are; they may come from a transplant donor. The chain was built from TRBV30 and TRBJ1-1, with TRBD1 as a weak D call on 5 bases. CDR3 sequence: CASRVGNQGAFF. DNA sequence: TGTGCATCGAGGGTGGGGAATCAGGGAGCTTTCTTT.